A single sample is the source of the 2 T cell receptor beta chains below, sequenced in a study of Ad26.COV2.S vaccination and SARS-CoV-2 variants (dated by TCRdb to the early 2020s). The treatment or condition label corresponds to: approximately 18 received Ad26.COV2.S at low or high dose, single or two shots; 5 received placebo; per-sample allocation not given. Repertoires of vaccine and placebo recipients were sequenced from samples taken on day 63 after the first injection. The protocol used for the library was the immunoSEQ multiplex PCR assay. TCRdb took over this immuneACCESS table, retaining in-frame rearrangements with V and J assigned. Such tables are incomplete; in checked studies, under half of the missing clones stem from an unresolved V gene, and the remainder is unexplained. The sample table records around 320,000 clones; 86% of these occur just once. Approximately 1.9% of the sample is taken by the ten largest.

The sample was peripheral blood, taken in a trial of Ad26.COV2.S vaccine versus placebo. Every receptor here comes from a person aged 18-65 years who received the Ad26.COV2.S COVID-19 vaccine or a placebo.

The chain couples TRBV19 to TRBJ2-3, with 7 bases lining up with TRBD2. Looked up from germline, CDR1 is LNHDA and CDR2 is SQIVND (reference sequence). The CDR3 runs 18 residues. V was pared by 3 bases and J by 5 bases, with 17 bases of the junction left unmatched. In nucleotides, the CDR3 is TGTGCCAGTAGTATCCCTCCGAACGGGGGAGGGCTAAGAGATACGCAGTATTTT. The encoded protein is CASSIPPNGGGLRDTQYF.

The rearrangement joins TRBV3-1 (or the pseudogene TRBV3-2) to TRBJ1-1; D call uncertain. The CDR3 length is 13 residues. CDR1 LGHDT and CDR2 YNNKEL come from the germline V gene (reference sequence). V was clipped by 4 bases and J by 2 bases, with 8 bases between them. The CDR3 region has the DNA TGTGCCAGCAGCCCCACCCACAACACTGAAGCTTTCTTT. It yields the protein CASSPTHNTEAFF.